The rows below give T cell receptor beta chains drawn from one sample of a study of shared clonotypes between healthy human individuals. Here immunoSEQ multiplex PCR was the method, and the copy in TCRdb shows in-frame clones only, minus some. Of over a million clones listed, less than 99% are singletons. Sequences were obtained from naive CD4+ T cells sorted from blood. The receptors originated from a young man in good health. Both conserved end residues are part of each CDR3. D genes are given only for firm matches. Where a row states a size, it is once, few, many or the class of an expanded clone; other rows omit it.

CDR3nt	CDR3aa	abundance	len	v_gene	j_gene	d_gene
TGCGCCAGCAGCCACGGGACAAGCTCCTACGAGCAGTACTTC	CASSHGTSSYEQYF	-	14	TRBV4-3	TRBJ2-7	-
TGTGCCAGCAGCACGGGACTGGTGGGAGGGGAGCTGTTTTTT	CASSTGLVGGELFF	-	14	TRBV7-8	TRBJ2-2	-
TGCGCCAGCAGGAAGTTTTCTAGCGGGCCCCACAATGAGCAGTTCTTC	CASRKFSSGPHNEQFF	-	16	TRBV5-1	TRBJ2-1	TRBD2
TGTGCCAGCTCACCACAGGGGGCCACTGAAGCTTTCTTT	CASSPQGATEAFF	-	13	TRBV18	TRBJ1-1	TRBD1
TGTGCCAGCAGTTTAAATTTAGATTCGCCCCGCGCTTTCTTT	CASSLNLDSPRAFF	-	14	TRBV27	TRBJ1-1	-
TGTGCCATCAGTGAGCCTACTAGCGGGAGGGGGAATGAGCAGTTCTTC	CAISEPTSGRGNEQFF	-	16	TRBV10-3	TRBJ2-1	TRBD2
TGTGCCAGCAGCTTAAGCGGCGGAATACAAGAGACCCAGTACTTC	CASSLSGGIQETQYF	-	15	TRBV7-3	TRBJ2-5	-
TGTGCCAGCTCCAAAGCCCTAAGCCGGGGTGAGCAGTACTTC	CASSKALSRGEQYF	-	14	TRBV18	TRBJ2-7	-
TGTGCCAGCAGCCCCCCCGCGGTCCGATTTAACTATGGCTACACCTTC	CASSPPAVRFNYGYTF	-	16	TRBV5-4	TRBJ1-2	-
TGCGCCAGCAGCCGAATGAACCTTAAAACCTACGAGCAGTACTTC	CASSRMNLKTYEQYF	-	15	TRBV4-3	TRBJ2-7	-
TGTGCCAGCAGTGCAAGGGACCAGAGGGCAGAGACCCAGTACTTC	CASSARDQRAETQYF	-	15	TRBV27	TRBJ2-5	-
TGTGCCAGCAGCCAAGACGCAGGAGCTCAGCCCCAGCATTTT	CASSQDAGAQPQHF	-	14	TRBV4-2	TRBJ1-5	-
TGTGCCAGCAGAGATATTAGCGGGGAGCTGTTTTTT	CASRDISGELFF	-	12	TRBV7-8	TRBJ2-2	-
TGTGCCATCAGTTCCCCCGCGGTAGACGAGCAGTACTTC	CAISSPAVDEQYF	-	13	TRBV10-3	TRBJ2-7	-
TGCGCCAGCAGCTTAGGGACAGGGCTAGCCAAAAACATTCAGTACTTC	CASSLGTGLAKNIQYF	-	16	TRBV5-1	TRBJ2-4	TRBD1
TGTGCCAGCAGCACATCAATGGACTACGAGCAGTACTTC	CASSTSMDYEQYF	-	13	TRBV28	TRBJ2-7	-
TGTGCCAGCAGTGAATTCGGGGTGTACAATGAGCAGTTCTTC	CASSEFGVYNEQFF	-	14	TRBV25-1	TRBJ2-1	-
TGTGCCAGCAGTGCCCAGGGGGGGCCTCCCGCTGAAGCTTTCTTT	CASSAQGGPPAEAFF	-	15	TRBV6-4	TRBJ1-1	TRBD1
TGCGCCAGCAGGAGAGTAGGGGGGGACGAAAAACTGTTTTTT	CASRRVGGDEKLFF	-	14	TRBV5-1	TRBJ1-4	-
TGTGCCAGCAGCCCGGTGGCGGGTGAGCAGTTCTTC	CASSPVAGEQFF	-	12	TRBV6-5	TRBJ2-1	-
TGTGCCAGCAGTTACGCAGGACGAACTGAAGCTTTCTTT	CASSYAGRTEAFF	once	13	TRBV6-5	TRBJ1-1	-
TGCGCCAGCAGCTTGGAAGGTCCTAACACCGGGGAGCTGTTTTTT	CASSLEGPNTGELFF	-	15	TRBV5-1	TRBJ2-2	-
TGTGCCAGCAGCCAAGATCTAGTCGGCAGGGGTGGTAATGGCTACACCTTC	CASSQDLVGRGGNGYTF	-	17	TRBV14	TRBJ1-2	-
TGTGCCAGCAGCTTAGTGGCGGGAGTCACAGATACGCAGTATTTT	CASSLVAGVTDTQYF	once	15	TRBV7-9	TRBJ2-3	TRBD2
TGTGCCAGCAGCTTAGGAGTTGGGGAGCAGTTCTTC	CASSLGVGEQFF	-	12	TRBV7-2	TRBJ2-1	-
TGTGCCAGCAGCTCCCCTGGGACTAGCCAGTCCTACGAGCAGTACTTC	CASSSPGTSQSYEQYF	-	16	TRBV28	TRBJ2-7	TRBD2
TGTGCCATCTGGCAGGGATCCTACGAGCAGTACTTC	CAIWQGSYEQYF	-	12	TRBV11-1	TRBJ2-7	-
TGTGCCAGCAGCTTAGGCTTCCGTAGCGGGCTGAACGGGGGAACCTACGAGCAGTACTTC	CASSLGFRSGLNGGTYEQYF	-	20	TRBV7-8	TRBJ2-7	TRBD2
TGTGCCAGTAGTGCTTGGACCGCGGCGGTGGTCCACAATGAGCAGTTCTTC	CASSAWTAAVVHNEQFF	-	17	TRBV19	TRBJ2-1	-
TGTGCCAGTAGTATTGACACCACCTACGAGCAGTACTTC	CASSIDTTYEQYF	-	13	TRBV19	TRBJ2-7	-
TGTGCCAGCAGCCCAGATCTGGTCGGGATAATCGTCCTGACTTTC	CASSPDLVGIIVLTF	-	15	TRBV5-5	TRBJ2-6	-